One sample yielded the 27 T cell receptor beta chains listed below, sequenced in a study of blood T cell dynamics during melanoma immunotherapy. Data came from immunoSEQ multiplex PCR; TCRdb stores just in-frame clones and leaves some out. The table lists fewer than 11,000 clones, approximately 90% of them singletons. Described time point: pre-treatment baseline. Sequences were derived from blood, sampled from a patient treated with checkpoint blockade. Receptors were obtained from a human donor with melanoma.

The chain links TRBV6-1 to TRBJ2-3, with D possibly matching TRBD1 (6 bases). The CDR3 covers 14 residues. Germline CDR1 and CDR2: MNHNS and SASEGT. Between the trimmed V and J ends, which lost 5 bases and 1 base, there was a span of 10 bases. CDR3 sequence (DNA): TGTGCCAGCAGTACCCGGACAGGCACAGATACGCAGTATTTT. It specifies CASSTRTGTDTQYF.

The rearrangement uses TRBV2 and TRBJ2-5; 7 bases fit TRBD1. This CDR3 has 12 residues. CDR1 SNHLY and CDR2 FYNNEI come from the germline V gene. The J segment lost 11 bases and the V segment lost 5 bases, leaving 8 bases of the junction unmatched. The CDR3 DNA reads TGTGCCAGCAGTTTTGACAGGGCGGTGCAGTACTTC. Translation gives CASSFDRAVQYF.

The V gene is TRBV9, the J gene TRBJ2-1, with 8 bases that match TRBD2. The CDR3 is made up of 17 amino acids. The ends lost 3 bases at V and 6 bases at J; junction bases unmatched: 14. CDR1 and CDR2 from the germline V gene are SGDLS and YYNGEE. The CDR3 reads CASSASLRVAGPNEQFF. The CDR3 DNA reads TGTGCCAGCAGCGCCTCCCTTAGGGTAGCGGGGCCCAATGAGCAGTTCTTC.

The CDR3 reads CASSPPPSFENTIYF. The CDR3 DNA reads as TGTGCCAGCTCACCACCGCCCAGCTTCGAAAACACCATATATTTT. The J gene is TRBJ1-3, the V gene TRBV18, with D uncertain. Germline V lookup: CDR1 KGHSH, CDR2 LQKENI. V shed 0 bases and J shed 6 bases, with 12 bases lying between them. The CDR3 totals 15 residues.

The chain has TRBV28 and TRBJ2-7, with a weak D call TRBD2 (6 bases). The CDR3 is 13 residues long. Trimming took off 4 bases at V and 5 bases at J, with 12 bases between the two ends. Germline CDR1 reads MDHEN; CDR2 reads SYDVKM. The CDR3 DNA reads as TGTGCCAGCAGTTCCCTTGGGGGGAACGAGCAGTACGTC. As protein: CASSSLGGNEQYV.

The chain combines TRBV19 with TRBJ2-7, with 13 bases aligning to TRBD2. Germline V gene data show CDR1 as LNHDA and CDR2 as SQIVND (reference sequence). This CDR3 has 13 amino acids. V dropped 5 bases and J dropped 12; count of bases not matched to a gene: 7. CDR3 in DNA: TGTGCCAGTAGTGGACGGACTAGCGGGAGAGTGTACGTC. Translating it yields CASSGRTSGRVYV.

This clone was observed once. The rearrangement joins TRBV18 to TRBJ1-4, with TRBD1 matching 11 bases. The CDR3 is 18 residues long. Germline assignment: CDR1 KGHSH and CDR2 LQKENI. The V and J ends lost 3 bases and 0 bases, in that order; junction bases with no gene match: 6. The CDR3 DNA follows: TGTGCCAGCTCACCTTTCCCGGGACAGGGGGCAACTAATGAAAAACTGTTTTTT. Protein: CASSPFPGQGATNEKLFF.

This clone was counted a few times. The rearrangement links TRBV11-2 to TRBJ2-3; 8 positions agree with TRBD1. Germline V gene sequence: CDR1 SGHAT, CDR2 FQNNGV. This CDR3 is built from 15 residues. The V and J ends lost 3 bases and 2 bases, in that order; junction bases with no gene match: 4. The CDR3 protein is CASSLMGQDTDTQYF. Written as DNA, the CDR3 is TGTGCCAGCAGCTTGATGGGACAGGACACAGATACGCAGTATTTT.

This chain connects TRBV5-6 to TRBJ2-7; possibly TRBD1 or TRBD2 for D (5 bases each). This CDR3 has 13 residues. Germline V lookup: CDR1 SGHDT, CDR2 YYEEEE. V shed 4 bases and J shed 7 bases, with 15 bases lying between them. As DNA, the CDR3 is TGTGCCAGCAGCCCGGGACCCGAGGGGGAGCAGTACGTC. Protein product: CASSPGPEGEQYV.

The V and J genes are TRBV5-1 and TRBJ2-3; D tentatively reads TRBD1 or TRBD2 (5 bases each). V was clipped by 4 bases and J by 5 bases, with 11 bases between them. This CDR3 is built from 13 residues. Germline assignment: CDR1 SGHRS and CDR2 YFSETQ. The CDR3 spells CASSPRDGDTQYF. The CDR3 DNA sequence: TGCGCCAGCAGCCCACGGGACGGAGATACGCAGTATTTT.

The V and J genes are TRBV2 and TRBJ2-4; perhaps D is TRBD1 or TRBD2 (5 bases each). CDR1 and CDR2 (germline): SNHLY, FYNNEI. With 10 bases removed from V and 5 bases from J, the gap between germline ends came to 15 bases. The CDR3 loop spans 13 amino acids. The CDR3 DNA sequence: TGTGCCACCCAGAGGGACGGAGAAAACATTCAGTACTTC. Encoded protein: CATQRDGENIQYF. Combining the CDR3 with reference TRBV2 and TRBJ2-4 gives the whole variable domain EPEVTQTPSHQVTQMGQEVILRCVPISNHLYFYWYRQILGQKVEFLVSFYNNEISEKSEIFDDQFSVERPDGSNFTLKIRSTKLEDSAMYFCATQRDGENIQYFGAGTRLSVL.

The gene calls are TRBV6-1 and TRBJ2-3, with D possibly matching TRBD2 (6 bases). CDR1 and CDR2 from the germline V gene are MNHNS and SASEGT. This CDR3 has 17 residues. The ends were cut back, 4 bases at V and 1 base at J, with 18 bases in the middle. This chain's CDR3 is CASSAGIGTRGTDTQYF. CDR3 in DNA: TGTGCCAGCAGTGCAGGGATCGGGACTCGTGGCACAGATACGCAGTATTTT.

V is TRBV5-6 and J is TRBJ2-1; D gene uncertain. Looked up from germline, CDR1 is SGHDT and CDR2 is YYEEEE. This CDR3 comprises 15 residues. V lost 4 bases, J lost 9 bases, and 20 bases lay in between. The CDR3 protein is CASSQGLGDWIEQFF. In DNA form, the CDR3 reads TGTGCCAGCAGCCAAGGGCTAGGTGATTGGATTGAGCAGTTCTTC. Variable domain in full (rest from reference TRBV5-6 and TRBJ2-1): DAGVTQSPTHLIKTRGQQVTLRCSPKSGHDTVSWYQQALGQGPQFIFQYYEEEERQRGNFPDRFSGHQFPNYSSELNVNALLLGDSALYLCASSQGLGDWIEQFFGPGTRLTVL.

The V call is TRBV9, the J call TRBJ2-3; D remains ambiguous. The CDR3 runs to 14 residues. CDR1 is SGDLS and CDR2 is YYNGEE in the germline V gene. Between the trimmed V and J ends, which lost 2 bases and 0 bases, there was a span of 7 bases. The CDR3 nucleotides are TGTGCCAGCAGCGTCGGCGGTAGCACAGATACGCAGTATTTT. It yields the protein CASSVGGSTDTQYF. Using reference TRBV9 and TRBJ2-3 for the parts outside the CDR3, the full variable domain is DSGVTQTPKHLITATGQRVTLRCSPRSGDLSVYWYQQSLDQGLQFLIQYYNGEERAKGNILERFSAQQFPDLHSELNLSSLELGDSALYFCASSVGGSTDTQYFGPGTRLTVL.

The V call is TRBV7-8, the J call TRBJ1-1, with D perhaps matching TRBD1 (6 bases). Germline V gene lookup returns CDR1 SGHVS and CDR2 FQNEAQ. The V end was cut by 5 bases, the J end by 1 base, with 8 bases between. This CDR3 is 13 amino acids long. Here the CDR3 reads CASSPTGNTEAFF. The CDR3 DNA is TGTGCCAGCAGCCCGACAGGGAACACTGAAGCTTTCTTT.

The chain combines TRBV5-1 with TRBJ1-2; D is unclear. The ends were cut back, 0 bases at V and 8 bases at J, with 14 bases in the middle. Germline V gene data show CDR1 as SGHRS and CDR2 as YFSETQ. The CDR3 is made up of 14 amino acids. The CDR3 DNA sequence: TGCGCCAGCAGCTTGGATAACATGGTTGGGGGCTACACCTTC. This sequence encodes CASSLDNMVGGYTF.

CDR3 nucleotide sequence: TGTGCCAGCAGCTTCGGCGGGAGGGGGGCCCAAGAGACCCAGTACTTC. This translates into CASSFGGRGAQETQYF. The V and J genes are TRBV11-2 and TRBJ2-5; 9 bases are shared with TRBD2. Losses at the gene ends were 3 bases for V and 1 base for J; bases not matched to a gene: 6. The CDR3 is made up of 16 amino acids. The germline V gene encodes CDR1 SGHAT and CDR2 FQNNGV.

The chain joins TRBV12-5 to TRBJ1-2, with D unclear. Germline V CDR1 and CDR2: LGHNT, FRNRAP. The CDR3 covers 17 residues. Deletions cut 0 bases from V and 2 bases from J, with 16 bases between. This chain's CDR3 is CASGLVLLGSRNYGYTF. The CDR3 region has the DNA TGTGCTAGTGGTTTGGTACTTCTGGGCAGCCGAAACTATGGCTACACCTTC.

Only one count was recorded for this clone. This chain links TRBV11-2 with TRBJ1-2, with D uncertain. CDR3 length: 18 amino acids. From germline, CDR1 is SGHAT and CDR2 FQNNGV. The V and J ends lost 2 bases and 4 bases respectively, with 23 bases between them. CDR3 sequence (DNA): TGTGCCAGCAGCTTACTTACGTCCGGACGTAGGTTAGGCTATGGCTACACCTTC. Amino acid sequence: CASSLLTSGRRLGYGYTF.

This chain connects TRBV5-4 to TRBJ1-2, with D unresolved. Trimming removed 4 bases from V and 5 bases from J, with 18 bases in between. This CDR3 contains 15 residues. Germline loops: CDR1 SGHNT, CDR2 YYREEE (reference sequence). CDR3 residues: CASSLPMGIRYGYTF. As DNA, the CDR3 is TGTGCCAGCAGCCTACCAATGGGCATCCGGTATGGCTACACCTTC. The whole variable domain, filled in from reference TRBV5-4 and TRBJ1-2, reads ETGVTQSPTHLIKTRGQQVTLRCSSQSGHNTVSWYQQALGQGPQFIFQYYREEENGRGNFPPRFSGLQFPNYSSELNVNALELDDSALYLCASSLPMGIRYGYTFGSGTRLTVV.

The chain is built from TRBV28 and TRBJ2-3; 8 nucleotides agree with TRBD2. Per the germline V gene, CDR1 is MDHEN and CDR2 is SYDVKM. The CDR3 totals 14 residues. V lost 6 bases to trimming and J lost 1 base; unmatched junction nucleotides: 3. This chain's CDR3 is CASRLADRTDTQYF. The CDR3 coding sequence is TGTGCCAGCAGACTAGCGGATCGCACAGATACGCAGTATTTT.

The rearrangement uses TRBV27 and TRBJ2-1; D gene ambiguous. There are 14 residues in the CDR3. Between the trimmed V and J ends, which lost 5 bases and 3 bases, there was a span of 11 bases. Germline CDR1 MNHEY, CDR2 SMNVEV (reference sequence). The CDR3: CASSPRSFYNEQFF. CDR3 bases: TGTGCCAGCAGTCCTCGTTCCTTCTACAATGAGCAGTTCTTC.

This clone was seen more than once but under ten times. The V and J genes are TRBV6-1 and TRBJ1-2; TRBD1 matches at 8 bases. CDR3 length: 14 residues. V gave up 6 bases and J gave up 2 bases; unmatched junction bases: 5. Germline V gives CDR1 MNHNS, CDR2 SASEGT. The CDR3 bases are TGTGCCAGCAGATCCGACAGGGGCAACTATGGCTACACCTTC. It encodes CASRSDRGNYGYTF.

The chain employs TRBV19 and TRBJ1-1; D possibly corresponds to TRBD1 (6 bases). The germline V and J ends were trimmed by 6 bases and 3 bases, with 17 bases remaining between them. The CDR3 spans 15 residues. Germline CDR1 and CDR2: LNHDA and SQIVND (reference sequence). The CDR3 nucleotides are TGTGCCAGTAGCACCACTCCGACAGGCGACACTGAAGCTTTCTTT. Protein sequence: CASSTTPTGDTEAFF.

The J gene is TRBJ2-1, the V gene TRBV5-6; TRBD2 might be the D (6 bases). Looked up from germline, CDR1 is SGHDT and CDR2 is YYEEEE. The V end was cut by 0 bases, the J end by 0 bases, with 19 bases between. CDR3 size: 19 residues. The CDR3 DNA follows: TGTGCCAGCAGCTTGGCTTTGGGATCTGCGGGACGCTCCTACAATGAGCAGTTCTTC. Amino acids: CASSLALGSAGRSYNEQFF.

The V gene is TRBV5-1, the J gene TRBJ2-7; the match to TRBD1 covers 8 bases. The CDR3 totals 14 residues. The V and J ends lost 7 bases and 2 bases, in that order; junction bases with no gene match: 8. Germline CDR1 SGHRS, CDR2 YFSETQ. CDR3 in DNA: TGCGCCAGCCTCCCCGGGACAGGAACCTACGAGCAGTACTTC. Translating it yields CASLPGTGTYEQYF.

This clone came up a few times. One end of the junction does not line up with germline, which may come from a read error. This rearrangement joins TRBV4-1 to TRBJ1-6; D is ambiguous. The CDR3 loop spans 15 amino acids. Germline V gene lookup returns CDR1 MGHRA and CDR2 YSYEKL. This CDR3 reads CASSQDPSYNSPLHF. Here the CDR3 DNA reads TGCGCCAGCAGCCAAGACCCGTCCTACAATTCACCCCTCCACTTT.